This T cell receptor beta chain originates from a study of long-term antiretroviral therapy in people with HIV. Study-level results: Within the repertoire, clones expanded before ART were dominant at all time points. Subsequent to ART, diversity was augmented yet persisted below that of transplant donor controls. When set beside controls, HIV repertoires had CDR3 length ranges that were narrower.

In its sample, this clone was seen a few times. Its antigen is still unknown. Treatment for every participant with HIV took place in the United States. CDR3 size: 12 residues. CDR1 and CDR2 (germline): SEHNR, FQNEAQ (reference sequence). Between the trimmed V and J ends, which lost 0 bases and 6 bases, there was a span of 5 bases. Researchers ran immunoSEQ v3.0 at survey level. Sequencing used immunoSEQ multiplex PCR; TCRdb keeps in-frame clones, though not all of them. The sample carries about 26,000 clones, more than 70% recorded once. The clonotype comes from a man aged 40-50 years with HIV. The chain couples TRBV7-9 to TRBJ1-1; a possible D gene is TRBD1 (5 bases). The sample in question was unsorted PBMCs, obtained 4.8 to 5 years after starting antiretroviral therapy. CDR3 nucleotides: TGTGCCAGCAGCTTAGCGGGGGCTGAAGCTTTCTTT. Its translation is CASSLAGAEAFF.